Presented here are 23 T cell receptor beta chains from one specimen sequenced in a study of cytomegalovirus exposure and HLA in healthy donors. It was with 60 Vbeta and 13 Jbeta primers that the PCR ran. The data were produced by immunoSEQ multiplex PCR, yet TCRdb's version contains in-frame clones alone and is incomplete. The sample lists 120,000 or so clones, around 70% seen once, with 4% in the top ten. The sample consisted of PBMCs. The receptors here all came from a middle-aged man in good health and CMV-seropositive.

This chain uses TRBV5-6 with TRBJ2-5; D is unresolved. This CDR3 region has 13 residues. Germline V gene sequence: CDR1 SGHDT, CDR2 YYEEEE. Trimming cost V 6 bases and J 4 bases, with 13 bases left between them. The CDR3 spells CASTQTFSETQYF. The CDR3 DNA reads TGTGCCAGCACTCAGACATTTTCAGAGACCCAGTACTTC.

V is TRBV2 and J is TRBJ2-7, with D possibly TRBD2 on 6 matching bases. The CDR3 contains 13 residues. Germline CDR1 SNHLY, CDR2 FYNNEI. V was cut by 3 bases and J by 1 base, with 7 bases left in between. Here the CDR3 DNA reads TGTGCCAGCAGTGAGGGGACTTCCTACGAGCAGTACTTC. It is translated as CASSEGTSYEQYF.

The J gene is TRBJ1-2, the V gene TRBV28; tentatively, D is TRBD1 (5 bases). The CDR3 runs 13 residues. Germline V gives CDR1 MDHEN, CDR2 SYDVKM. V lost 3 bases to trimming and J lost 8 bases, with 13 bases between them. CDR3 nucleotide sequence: TGTGCCAGCAGTTTGCAGGGCTCATCGGGCTACACCTTC. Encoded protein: CASSLQGSSGYTF.

The CDR3: CASSEDRAKQYF. The CDR3, as DNA: TGTGCCAGCAGTGAAGACCGAGCTAAGCAGTACTTC. The chain has TRBV6-1 and TRBJ2-7; D is undetermined. This CDR3 has 12 residues. CDR1 is MNHNS, CDR2 SASEGT, per germline. With 1 base removed from V and 8 bases from J, the gap between germline ends came to 9 bases.

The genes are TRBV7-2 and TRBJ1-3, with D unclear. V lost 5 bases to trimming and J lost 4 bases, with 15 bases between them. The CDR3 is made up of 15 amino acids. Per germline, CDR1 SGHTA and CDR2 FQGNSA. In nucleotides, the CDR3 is TGTGCCAGCAGCCCGACACCTTCACCAGGAAACACCATATATTTT. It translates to CASSPTPSPGNTIYF.

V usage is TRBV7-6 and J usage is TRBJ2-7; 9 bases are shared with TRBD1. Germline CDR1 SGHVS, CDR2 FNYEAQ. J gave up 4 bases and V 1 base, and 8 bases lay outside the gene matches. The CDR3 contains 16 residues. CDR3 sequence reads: CASSLGQGGTFYEQYF. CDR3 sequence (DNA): TGTGCCAGCAGCTTAGGACAGGGGGGAACCTTTTACGAGCAGTACTTC.

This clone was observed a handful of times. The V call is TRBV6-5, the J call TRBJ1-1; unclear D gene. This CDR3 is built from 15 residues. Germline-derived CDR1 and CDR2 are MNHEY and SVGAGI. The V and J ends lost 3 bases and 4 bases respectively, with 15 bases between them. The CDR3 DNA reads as TGTGCCAGCAGTTATGGGAGGTCGGGCTTCACTGAAGCTTTCTTT. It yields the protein CASSYGRSGFTEAFF.

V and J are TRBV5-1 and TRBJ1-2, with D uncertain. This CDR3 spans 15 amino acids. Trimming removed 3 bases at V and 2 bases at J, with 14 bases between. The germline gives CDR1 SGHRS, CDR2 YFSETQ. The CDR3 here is CASSYVEVKNYGYTF. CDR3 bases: TGCGCCAGCAGCTACGTCGAGGTCAAAAACTATGGCTACACCTTC.

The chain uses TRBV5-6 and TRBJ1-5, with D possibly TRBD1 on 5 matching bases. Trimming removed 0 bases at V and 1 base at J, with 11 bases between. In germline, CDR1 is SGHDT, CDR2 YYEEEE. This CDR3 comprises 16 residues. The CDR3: CASSLVGGGSNQPQHF. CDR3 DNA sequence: TGTGCCAGCAGCTTGGTCGGGGGAGGAAGCAATCAGCCCCAGCATTTT.

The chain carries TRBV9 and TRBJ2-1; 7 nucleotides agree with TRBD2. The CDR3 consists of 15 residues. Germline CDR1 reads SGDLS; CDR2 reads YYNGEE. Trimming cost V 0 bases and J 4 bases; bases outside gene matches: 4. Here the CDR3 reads CASSVVSGYYNEQFF. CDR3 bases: TGTGCCAGCAGCGTAGTTAGCGGGTATTACAATGAGCAGTTCTTC.

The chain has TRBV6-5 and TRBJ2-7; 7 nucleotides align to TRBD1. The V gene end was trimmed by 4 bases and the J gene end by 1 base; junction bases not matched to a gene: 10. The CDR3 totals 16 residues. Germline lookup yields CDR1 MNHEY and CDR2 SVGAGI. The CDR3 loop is CASSSTRGRSSYEQYF. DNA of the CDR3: TGTGCCAGCAGTTCTACCAGGGGGAGAAGTTCCTACGAGCAGTACTTC.

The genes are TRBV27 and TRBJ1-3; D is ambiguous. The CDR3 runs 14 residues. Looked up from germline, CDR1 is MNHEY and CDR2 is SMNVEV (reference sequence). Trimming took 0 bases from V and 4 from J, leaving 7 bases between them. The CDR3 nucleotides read TGTGCCAGCAGTTTATCGGGCGGGGGAAACACCATATATTTT. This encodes CASSLSGGGNTIYF.

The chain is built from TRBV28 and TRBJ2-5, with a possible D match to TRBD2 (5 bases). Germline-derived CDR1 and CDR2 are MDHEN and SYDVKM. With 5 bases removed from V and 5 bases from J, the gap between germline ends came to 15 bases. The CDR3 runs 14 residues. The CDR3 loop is CASSTPLVGETQYF. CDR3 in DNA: TGTGCCAGCAGTACCCCACTAGTAGGGGAGACCCAGTACTTC.

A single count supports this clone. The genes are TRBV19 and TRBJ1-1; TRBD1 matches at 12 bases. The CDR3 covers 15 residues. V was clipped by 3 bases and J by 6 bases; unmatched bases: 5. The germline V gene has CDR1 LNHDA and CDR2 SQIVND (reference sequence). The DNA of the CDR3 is TGTGCCAGTAGTATTACGGGACAGGGGGCCGCTGAAGCTTTCTTT. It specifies CASSITGQGAAEAFF. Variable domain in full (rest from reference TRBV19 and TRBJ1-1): DGGITQSPKYLFRKEGQNVTLSCEQNLNHDAMYWYRQDPGQGLRLIYYSQIVNDFQKGDIAEGYSVSREKKESFPLTVTSAQKNPTAFYLCASSITGQGAAEAFFGQGTRLTVV.

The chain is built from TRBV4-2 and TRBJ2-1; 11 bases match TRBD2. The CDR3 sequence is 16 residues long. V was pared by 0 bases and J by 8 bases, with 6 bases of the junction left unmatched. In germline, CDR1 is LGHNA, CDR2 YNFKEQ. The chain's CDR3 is CASSQEVAGGPDEQFF. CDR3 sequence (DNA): TGTGCCAGCAGCCAAGAGGTAGCGGGAGGGCCTGATGAGCAGTTCTTC.

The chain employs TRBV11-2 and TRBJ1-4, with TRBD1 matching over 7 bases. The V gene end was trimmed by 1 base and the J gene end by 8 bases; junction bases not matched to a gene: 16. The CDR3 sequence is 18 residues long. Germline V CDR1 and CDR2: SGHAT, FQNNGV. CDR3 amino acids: CASSLGRTGTAFPEKLFF. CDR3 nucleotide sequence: TGTGCCAGCAGCTTAGGTAGGACCGGGACAGCCTTCCCCGAAAAACTGTTTTTT.

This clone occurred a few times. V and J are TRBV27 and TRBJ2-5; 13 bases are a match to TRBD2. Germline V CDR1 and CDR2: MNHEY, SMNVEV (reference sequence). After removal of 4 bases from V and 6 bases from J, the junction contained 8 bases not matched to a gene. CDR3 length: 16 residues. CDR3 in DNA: TGTGCCAGCAGTTCCTTGACTAGCGGGAGGACCAAGACCCAGTACTTC. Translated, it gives CASSSLTSGRTKTQYF.

The CDR3: CASSLVASGNGEQYF. CDR3 coding DNA: TGTGCCAGCAGCTTGGTGGCTAGCGGGAATGGAGAGCAGTACTTC. The rearrangement links TRBV5-5 to TRBJ2-7; 9 nucleotides align to TRBD2. The CDR3 consists of 15 residues. In germline, CDR1 is SGHKS, CDR2 YYEKEE (reference sequence). The ends lost 0 bases at V and 7 bases at J; junction bases unmatched: 8. The whole variable domain, remainder taken from reference TRBV5-5 and TRBJ2-7, is DAGVTQSPTHLIKTRGQQVTLRCSPISGHKSVSWYQQVLGQGPQFIFQYYEKEERGRGNFPDRFSARQFPNYSSELNVNALLLGDSALYLCASSLVASGNGEQYFGPGTRLTVT.

The CDR3 nucleotides are TGTGCCAGCAGCCCCTCGAGAGCGGGAGGCCTCGCCGGGGAGCTGTTTTTT. Its protein is CASSPSRAGGLAGELFF. The chain employs TRBV5-4 and TRBJ2-2; 9 bases map to TRBD2. Germline lookup yields CDR1 SGHNT and CDR2 YYREEE (reference sequence). The CDR3 is 17 amino acids. V lost 4 bases, J lost 6 bases, and 13 bases stayed unmatched.

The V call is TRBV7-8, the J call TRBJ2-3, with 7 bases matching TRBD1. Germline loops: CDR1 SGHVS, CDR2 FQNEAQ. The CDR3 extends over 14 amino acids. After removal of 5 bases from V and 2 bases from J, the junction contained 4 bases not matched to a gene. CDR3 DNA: TGTGCCAGCAGCAGGGACAGACCCACAGATACGCAGTATTTT. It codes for CASSRDRPTDTQYF.

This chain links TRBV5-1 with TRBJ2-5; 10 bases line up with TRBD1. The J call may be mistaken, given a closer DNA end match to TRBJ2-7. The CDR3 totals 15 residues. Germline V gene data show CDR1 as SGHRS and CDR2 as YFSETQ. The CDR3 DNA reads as TGCGCCAGCAGCTTGGAAGGGACAGGGGATGACGAGCAGTACTTC. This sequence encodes CASSLEGTGDDEQYF.

CDR3 DNA: TGTGCCAGCAGCTTGGGAGGCGGGGGACAGGGGGTCCACGAGCAGTACTTC. It codes for CASSLGGGGQGVHEQYF. This chain joins TRBV5-5 and TRBJ2-7; 11 bases agree with TRBD1. The CDR3 runs to 17 residues. V gave up 0 bases and J gave up 5 bases; unmatched junction bases: 10. Germline V gene lookup returns CDR1 SGHKS and CDR2 YYEKEE (reference sequence).

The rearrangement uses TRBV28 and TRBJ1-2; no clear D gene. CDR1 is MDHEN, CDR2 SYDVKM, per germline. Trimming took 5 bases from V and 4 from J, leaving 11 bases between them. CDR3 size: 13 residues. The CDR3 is CASSLVGSYGYTF. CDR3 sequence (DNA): TGTGCCAGCAGTCTCGTTGGGAGCTATGGCTACACCTTC.